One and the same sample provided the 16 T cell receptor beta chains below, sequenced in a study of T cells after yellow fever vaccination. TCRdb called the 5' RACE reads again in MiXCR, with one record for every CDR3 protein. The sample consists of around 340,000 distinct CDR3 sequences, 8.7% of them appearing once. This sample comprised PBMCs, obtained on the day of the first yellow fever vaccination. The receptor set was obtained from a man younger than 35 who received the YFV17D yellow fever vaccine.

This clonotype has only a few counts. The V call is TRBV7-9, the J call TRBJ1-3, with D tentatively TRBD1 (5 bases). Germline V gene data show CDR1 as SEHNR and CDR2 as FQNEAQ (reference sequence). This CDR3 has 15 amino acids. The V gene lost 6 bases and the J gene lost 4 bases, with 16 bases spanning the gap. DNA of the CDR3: TGTGCCAGCAGTTTTCAAGGGGTGAAAGGAAACACCATATATTTT. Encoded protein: CASSFQGVKGNTIYF.

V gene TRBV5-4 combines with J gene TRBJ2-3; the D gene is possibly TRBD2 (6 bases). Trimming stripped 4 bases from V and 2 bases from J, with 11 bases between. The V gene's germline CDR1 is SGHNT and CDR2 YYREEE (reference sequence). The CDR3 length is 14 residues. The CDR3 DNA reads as TGTGCCAGCAGCCCGGGGAGGACCACAGATACGCAGTATTTT. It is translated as CASSPGRTTDTQYF.

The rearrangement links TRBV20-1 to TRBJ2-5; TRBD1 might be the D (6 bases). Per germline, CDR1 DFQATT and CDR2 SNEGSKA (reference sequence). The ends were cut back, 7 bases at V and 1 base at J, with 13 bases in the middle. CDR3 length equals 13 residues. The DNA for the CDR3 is TGCAGTGTATATCGACAGGCCCAAGAGACCCAGTACTTC. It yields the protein CSVYRQAQETQYF.

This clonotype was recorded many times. The CDR3: CASSSTGAKASGGSQETQYF. CDR3 in DNA: TGCGCCAGCAGCTCGACAGGGGCGAAGGCTAGCGGGGGATCCCAAGAGACCCAGTACTTC. This chain joins TRBV5-1 and TRBJ2-5; 10 positions match TRBD2. Germline V CDR1 and CDR2: SGHRS, YFSETQ. V was clipped by 3 bases and J by 1 base; unmatched bases: 18. The CDR3 contains 20 residues. Full variable domain (outside the CDR3, taken from reference TRBV5-1 and TRBJ2-5): KAGVTQTPRYLIKTRGQQVTLSCSPISGHRSVSWYQQTPGQGLQFLFEYFSETQRNKGNFPGRFSGRQFSNSRSEMNVSTLELGDSALYLCASSSTGAKASGGSQETQYFGPGTRLLVL.

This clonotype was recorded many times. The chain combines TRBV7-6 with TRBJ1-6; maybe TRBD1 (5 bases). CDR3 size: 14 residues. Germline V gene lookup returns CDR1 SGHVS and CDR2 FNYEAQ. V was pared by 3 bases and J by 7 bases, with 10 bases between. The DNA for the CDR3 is TGTGCCAGCAGCTTCGGGGGTACAAATTCACCCCTCCACTTT. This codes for CASSFGGTNSPLHF.

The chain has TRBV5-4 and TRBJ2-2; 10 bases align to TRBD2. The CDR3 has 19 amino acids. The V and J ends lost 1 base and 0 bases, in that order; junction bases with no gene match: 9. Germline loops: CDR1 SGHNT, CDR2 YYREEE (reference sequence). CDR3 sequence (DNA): TGTGCCAGCAGCTTGTGGCTAGCGGGGGAAAACGCGAACACCGGGGAGCTGTTTTTT. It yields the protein CASSLWLAGENANTGELFF. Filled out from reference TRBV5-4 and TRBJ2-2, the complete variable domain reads ETGVTQSPTHLIKTRGQQVTLRCSSQSGHNTVSWYQQALGQGPQFIFQYYREEENGRGNFPPRFSGLQFPNYSSELNVNALELDDSALYLCASSLWLAGENANTGELFFGEGSRLTVL.

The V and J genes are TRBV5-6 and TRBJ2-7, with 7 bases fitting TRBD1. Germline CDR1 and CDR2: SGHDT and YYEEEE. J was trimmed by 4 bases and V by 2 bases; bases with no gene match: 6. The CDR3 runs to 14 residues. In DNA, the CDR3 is TGTGCCAGCAGCTTCGCAGGGGGAAATTACGAGCAGTACTTC. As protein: CASSFAGGNYEQYF.

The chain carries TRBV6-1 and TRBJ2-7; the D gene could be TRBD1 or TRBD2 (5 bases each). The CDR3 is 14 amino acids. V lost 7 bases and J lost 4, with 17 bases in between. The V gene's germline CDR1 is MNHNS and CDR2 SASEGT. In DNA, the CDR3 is TGTGCCAGCAAGACCGGGACCGGAGTATACGAGCAGTACGTC. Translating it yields CASKTGTGVYEQYV.

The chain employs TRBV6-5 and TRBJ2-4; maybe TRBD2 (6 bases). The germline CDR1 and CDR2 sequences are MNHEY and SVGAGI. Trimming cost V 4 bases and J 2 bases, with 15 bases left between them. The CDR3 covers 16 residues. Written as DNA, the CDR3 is TGTGCCAGCAGTTTTGGAGGGATTGGGACCAAAAACATTCAGTACTTC. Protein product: CASSFGGIGTKNIQYF.

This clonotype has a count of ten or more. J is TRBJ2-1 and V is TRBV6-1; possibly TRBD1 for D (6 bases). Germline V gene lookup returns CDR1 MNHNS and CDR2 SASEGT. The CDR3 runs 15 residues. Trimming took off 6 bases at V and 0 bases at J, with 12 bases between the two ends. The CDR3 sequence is CASSPDSSSYNEQFF. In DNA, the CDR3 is TGTGCCAGCAGCCCGGACAGTAGCTCCTACAATGAGCAGTTCTTC.

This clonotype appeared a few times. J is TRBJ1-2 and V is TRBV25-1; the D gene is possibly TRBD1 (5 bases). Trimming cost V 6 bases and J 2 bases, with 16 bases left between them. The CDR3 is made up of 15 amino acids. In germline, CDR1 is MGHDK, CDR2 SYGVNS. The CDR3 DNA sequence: TGTGCCAGCAGCCCCTCAACAGGAGCCAACTATGGCTACACCTTC. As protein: CASSPSTGANYGYTF.

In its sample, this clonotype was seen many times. The CDR3 sequence: CASSVEAGGDTGELFF. CDR3 DNA sequence: TGTGCCAGCAGCGTAGAGGCGGGGGGCGACACCGGGGAGCTGTTTTTT. The chain has TRBV9 and TRBJ2-2; 8 bases are shared with TRBD2. J gave up 3 bases and V 0 bases, and 4 bases lay outside the gene matches. Germline assignment: CDR1 SGDLS and CDR2 YYNGEE. The CDR3 length is 16 residues.

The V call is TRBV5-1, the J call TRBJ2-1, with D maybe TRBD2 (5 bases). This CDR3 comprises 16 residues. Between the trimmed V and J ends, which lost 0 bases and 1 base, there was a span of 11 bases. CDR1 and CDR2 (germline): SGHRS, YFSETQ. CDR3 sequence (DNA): TGCGCCAGCAGCTTGGATATTGGGGAGTCCTACAATGAGCAGTTCTTC. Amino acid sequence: CASSLDIGESYNEQFF.

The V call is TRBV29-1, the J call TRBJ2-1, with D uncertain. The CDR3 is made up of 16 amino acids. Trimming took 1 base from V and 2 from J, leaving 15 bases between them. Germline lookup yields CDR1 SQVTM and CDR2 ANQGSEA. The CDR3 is CSVEGAATWPYNEQFF. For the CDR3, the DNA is TGCAGCGTTGAAGGGGCAGCTACTTGGCCCTACAATGAGCAGTTCTTC.

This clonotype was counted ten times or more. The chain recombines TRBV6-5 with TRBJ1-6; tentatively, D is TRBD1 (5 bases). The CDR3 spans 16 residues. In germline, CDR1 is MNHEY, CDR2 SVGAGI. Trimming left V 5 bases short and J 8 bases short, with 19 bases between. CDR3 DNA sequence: TGTGCCAGCAGTCACGGGGGTGGACGGTCCTATTCACCCCTCCACTTT. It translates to CASSHGGGRSYSPLHF.

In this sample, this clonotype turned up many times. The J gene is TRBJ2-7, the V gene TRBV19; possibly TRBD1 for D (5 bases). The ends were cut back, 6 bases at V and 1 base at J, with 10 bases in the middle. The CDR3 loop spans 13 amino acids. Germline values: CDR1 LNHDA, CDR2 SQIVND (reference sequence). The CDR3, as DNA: TGTGCCAGTAGGCAGGGCAGTTCCTACGAGCAGTACTTC. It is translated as CASRQGSSYEQYF.